Listed below are T cell receptor beta chains from one sample, sequenced in a study of T cell responses to AZD1222 COVID-19 vaccine. Sequenced by immunoSEQ multiplex PCR; TCRdb stores in-frame clones only, minus some. The sample includes fewer than 100,000 clones, over 85% of them seen just once. The sequences come from peripheral blood, collected on day 0 of AZD1222 vaccination. The receptor source for this set is an adult in good health. Each CDR3 is given with its conserved first and last residue. D genes are given only for firm matches. Clone size is shown for a subset of rows, as once, few, many or a class of expanded clone.

size	V	length	J	D	DNA	CDR3
-	TRBV27	16	TRBJ1-6	TRBD1	TGTGCCAGCAGTTGGATACCGGGACAGGCTAATTCACCCCTCCACTTT	CASSWIPGQANSPLHF
-	TRBV5-1	16	TRBJ2-7	TRBD1	TGCGCCAGCAGCTTGTTGCCGGGACAGGGGGCGAGCGAGCAGTACTTC	CASSLLPGQGASEQYF
-	TRBV10-3	15	TRBJ1-6	-	TGTGCCATCAGTGAGTCTCCTGGCCGTAATTCACCCCTCCACTTT	CAISESPGRNSPLHF
few	TRBV5-1	15	TRBJ2-2	-	TGCGCCAGCAGCTTGATGCAGGGTGGCACCGGGGAGCTGTTTTTT	CASSLMQGGTGELFF
once	TRBV24-1	16	TRBJ2-5	-	TGTGCCACCAGTGATTTAAGACTAGCAGGGGAAGAGACCCAGTACTTC	CATSDLRLAGEETQYF
-	TRBV5-4	17	TRBJ2-1	TRBD2	TGTGCCAGCAGGACCGGGACTAGCGGGGGGGTCTACAATGAGCAGTTCTTC	CASRTGTSGGVYNEQFF
-	TRBV19	14	TRBJ2-2	TRBD1	TGTGCCAGTAAGGACAGGGGGCTTCAAGGGGAGCTGTTTTTT	CASKDRGLQGELFF
-	TRBV9	12	TRBJ2-3	-	TGTGCCAGCAGCGCAGTCGGTAGTACGCAGTATTTT	CASSAVGSTQYF
-	TRBV29-1	11	TRBJ1-2	-	TGCAGCGTTGTGGACGCCGCCCGTTACACCTTC	CSVVDAARYTF
-	TRBV19	13	TRBJ2-7	-	TGTGCCAGTAGTCTAGGGACGGTGGGCGAGCAGTACTTC	CASSLGTVGEQYF
-	TRBV6-6	15	TRBJ2-2	-	TGTGCCAGCAGTTACTCGACCAGGGTTGTCGGGGAGCTGTTTTTT	CASSYSTRVVGELFF
-	TRBV9	17	TRBJ2-1	-	TGTGCCAGCAGCGTAAATTTTAGAGGCGGGAAGAACAATGAGCAGTTCTTC	CASSVNFRGGKNNEQFF
-	TRBV30	13	TRBJ2-3	-	TGTGCCTGGAGTGGACTAGACACAGATACGCAGTATTTT	CAWSGLDTDTQYF
-	TRBV5-4	15	TRBJ2-1	TRBD2	TGTGCCAGCAGCCCCTTGCGGGGGGGCCTCAATGAGCAGTTCTTC	CASSPLRGGLNEQFF
-	TRBV6-4	14	TRBJ1-6	-	TGTGCCAGCAGTGACCGCGACAGGAATTCACCCCTCCACTTT	CASSDRDRNSPLHF
-	TRBV19	17	TRBJ1-5	TRBD1	TGTGCCAGTAGTGTCAACAGGGGTCCTAAGGGCAATCAGCCCCAGCATTTT	CASSVNRGPKGNQPQHF
-	TRBV4-2	14	TRBJ2-3	TRBD2	TGTGCCAGCAGCCCCGGACTAGAACTAGATACGCAGTATTTT	CASSPGLELDTQYF
-	TRBV30	12	TRBJ2-6	-	TGTGCCTACTCGTCTGGGGCCAACGTCCTGACTTTC	CAYSSGANVLTF
-	TRBV12-3/TRBV12-4	12	TRBJ2-5	-	TGTGCCAGCAGTTTTGCCCAAGAGACCCAGTACTTC	CASSFAQETQYF
-	TRBV12-3/TRBV12-4	11	TRBJ1-1	-	TGTGCCAGCAGCCACGGGACAGAAGCTTTCTTT	CASSHGTEAFF
-	TRBV28	14	TRBJ2-7	TRBD1	TGTGCCACTAGGCCCGCAGGGGGCACCTACGAGCAGTACTTC	CATRPAGGTYEQYF
-	TRBV19	14	TRBJ2-3	TRBD1	TGTGCCAGTAACCCCCGACAGGGGCCAGATACGCAGTATTTT	CASNPRQGPDTQYF
once	TRBV27	13	TRBJ2-1	-	TGTGCCAGCAGTTTAACTTCGCAGAATGAGCAGTTCTTC	CASSLTSQNEQFF
-	TRBV7-9	13	TRBJ1-6	-	TGTGCCAGCAGCTTACCCGAAATTTCACCCCTCCACTTT	CASSLPEISPLHF
-	TRBV7-9	13	TRBJ2-2	-	TGTGCCAGCAGCCTAATGGGGACCGGGGAGCTGTTTTTT	CASSLMGTGELFF
once	TRBV5-1	15	TRBJ1-6	TRBD1	TGCGCCAGCAGCCGTAAAACAGGGGGCGCTTCACCCCTCCACTTT	CASSRKTGGASPLHF
-	TRBV2	14	TRBJ1-4	-	TGTGCCAGCGCAGGGGTTCGGACTAATGAAAAACTGTTTTTT	CASAGVRTNEKLFF
-	TRBV19	15	TRBJ1-5	-	TGTGCCAGTAAGGGTGAGGGACTTAGCAATCAGCCCCAGCATTTT	CASKGEGLSNQPQHF
-	TRBV24-1	13	TRBJ1-2	-	TGTGCCACCAGTGATTCGCAAAGTGGAGGCTACACCTTC	CATSDSQSGGYTF
-	TRBV3-1/TRBV3-2	12	TRBJ1-2	-	TGTGCCAGCAGCCAAGAGCGGGGTCCCTACACCTTC	CASSQERGPYTF
few	TRBV6-5	15	TRBJ2-3	TRBD2	TGTGCCAGCAGTTACTCTACTAGCGGGAGTACAACGCAGTATTTT	CASSYSTSGSTTQYF
-	TRBV28	11	TRBJ1-1	-	TGTGCCAGCAGTTCTCCTTCTGAAGCTTTCTTT	CASSSPSEAFF
-	TRBV19	15	TRBJ2-7	-	TGTGCCAGTAGTACTTCACAGGGAGGATCCTACGAGCAGTACTTC	CASSTSQGGSYEQYF
-	TRBV7-9	16	TRBJ1-3	-	TGTGCCAGCAGCACCCGAGAGATGATATCTGGAAACACCATATATTTT	CASSTREMISGNTIYF
-	TRBV18	16	TRBJ1-4	-	TGTGCCAGCTCACCAGGGATCGATCGAACTAATGAAAAACTGTTTTTT	CASSPGIDRTNEKLFF
-	TRBV19	13	TRBJ1-2	-	TGTGCCAGTAGCCCCGCCACAGGGTACGGCTACACCTTC	CASSPATGYGYTF
-	TRBV4-2	17	TRBJ2-7	-	TGTGCCAGCAGCCTAGGGCTGGTCCGGACTGTCCCCTACGAGCAGTACTTC	CASSLGLVRTVPYEQYF
-	TRBV7-9	15	TRBJ1-3	-	TGTGCCAGCAGCTTAGGGCAGAAGCCTGGAAACACCATATATTTT	CASSLGQKPGNTIYF
-	TRBV5-1	14	TRBJ2-5	-	TGCGCCAGCAGCACAGGACAGATCCAAGAGACCCAGTACTTC	CASSTGQIQETQYF
-	TRBV5-1	15	TRBJ1-5	-	TGCGCCAGCAGCTGGGGGGCAGGGGACCTCCAGCCCCAGCATTTT	CASSWGAGDLQPQHF